This record covers a single T cell receptor (beta chain). CDR1 is MNHNS, CDR2 SASEGT, per germline. The CDR3 runs 15 residues. With V trimmed by 1 base and J by 6 bases, 1 base remained unmatched. This specimen belongs to a study of blood T cell repertoires in COVID-19. Overall study context: T cells, B-cell-depleted T cells, or PBMCs provided the cDNA or gDNA that served as material.

Original data processing: It was from reference gene primer amplification that nucleated cell counts were estimated. Generated by immunoSEQ multiplex PCR, the TCRdb table keeps only in-frame clones and is missing some. V and J calls and clone size are copied from that table; D and trimming were computed from the DNA. Here the sample spans about 130,000 clones, about four fifths being singletons. The sample taken for sequencing was peripheral blood. The J gene is TRBJ1-6, the V gene TRBV6-1, with 9 bases matching TRBD1. The clonotype comes from a man between 40 and 49 years old with active or convalescent COVID-19. CDR3 coding DNA: TGTGCCAGCAGTGAAGGACAGGGGGGTAATTCACCCCTCCACTTT. It codes for CASSEGQGGNSPLHF.